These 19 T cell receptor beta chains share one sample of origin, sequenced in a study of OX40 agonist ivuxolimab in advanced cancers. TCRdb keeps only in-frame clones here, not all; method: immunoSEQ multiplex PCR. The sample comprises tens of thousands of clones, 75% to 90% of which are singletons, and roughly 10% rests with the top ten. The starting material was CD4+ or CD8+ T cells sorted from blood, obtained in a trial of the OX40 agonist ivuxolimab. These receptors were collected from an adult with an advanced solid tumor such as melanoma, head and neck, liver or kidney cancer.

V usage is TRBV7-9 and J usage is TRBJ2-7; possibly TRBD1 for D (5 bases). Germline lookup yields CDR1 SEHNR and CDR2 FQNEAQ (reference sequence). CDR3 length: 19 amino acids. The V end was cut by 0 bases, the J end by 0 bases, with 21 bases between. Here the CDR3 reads CASSLATSWGRLSSYEQYF. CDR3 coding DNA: TGTGCCAGCAGCTTAGCCACTTCGTGGGGCAGACTGAGCTCCTACGAGCAGTACTTC.

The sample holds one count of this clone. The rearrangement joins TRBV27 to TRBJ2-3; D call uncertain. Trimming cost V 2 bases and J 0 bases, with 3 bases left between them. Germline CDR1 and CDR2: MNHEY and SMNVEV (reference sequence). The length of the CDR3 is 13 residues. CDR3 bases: TGTGCCAGCAGTTTAGGTAGCACAGATACGCAGTATTTT. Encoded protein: CASSLGSTDTQYF.

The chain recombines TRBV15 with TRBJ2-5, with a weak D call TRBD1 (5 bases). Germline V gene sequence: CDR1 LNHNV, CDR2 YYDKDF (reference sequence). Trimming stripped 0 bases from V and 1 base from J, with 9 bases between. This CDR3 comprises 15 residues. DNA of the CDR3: TGTGCCACCAGCAGAGAGAAGGGGATCCAAGAGACCCAGTACTTC. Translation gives CATSREKGIQETQYF.

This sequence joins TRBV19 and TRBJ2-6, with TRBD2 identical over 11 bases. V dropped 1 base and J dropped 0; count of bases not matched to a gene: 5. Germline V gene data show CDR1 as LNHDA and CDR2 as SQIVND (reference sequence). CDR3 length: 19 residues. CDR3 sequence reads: CASSIVLAGALSGANVLTF. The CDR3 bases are TGTGCCAGTAGTATAGTACTAGCGGGGGCCCTCTCTGGGGCCAACGTCCTGACTTTC.

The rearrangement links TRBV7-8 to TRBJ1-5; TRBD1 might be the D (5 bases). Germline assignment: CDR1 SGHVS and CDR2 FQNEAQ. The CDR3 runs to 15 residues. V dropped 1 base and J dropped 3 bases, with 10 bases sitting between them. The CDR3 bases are TGTGCCAGCAGCTTAGGGGGCCAGAACAATCAGCCCCAGCATTTT. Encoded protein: CASSLGGQNNQPQHF. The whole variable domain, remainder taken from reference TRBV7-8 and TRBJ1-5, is GAGVSQSPRYKVAKRGQDVALRCDPISGHVSLFWYQQALGQGPEFLTYFQNEAQLDKSGLPSDRFFAERPEGSVSTLKIQRTQQEDSAVYLCASSLGGQNNQPQHFGDGTRLSIL.

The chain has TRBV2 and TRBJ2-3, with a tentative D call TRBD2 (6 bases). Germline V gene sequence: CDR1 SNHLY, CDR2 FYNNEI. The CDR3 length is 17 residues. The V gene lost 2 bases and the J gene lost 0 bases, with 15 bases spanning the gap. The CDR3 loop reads CASSEPRRASSTDTQYF. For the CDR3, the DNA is TGTGCCAGCAGTGAACCCCGGAGGGCTTCTAGCACAGATACGCAGTATTTT. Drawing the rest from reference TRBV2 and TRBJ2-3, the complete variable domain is EPEVTQTPSHQVTQMGQEVILRCVPISNHLYFYWYRQILGQKVEFLVSFYNNEISEKSEIFDDQFSVERPDGSNFTLKIRSTKLEDSAMYFCASSEPRRASSTDTQYFGPGTRLTVL.

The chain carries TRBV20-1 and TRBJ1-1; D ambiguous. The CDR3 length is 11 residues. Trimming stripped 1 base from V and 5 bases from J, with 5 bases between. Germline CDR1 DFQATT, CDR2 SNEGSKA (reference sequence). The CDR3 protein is CSARGSTEAFF. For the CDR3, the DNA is TGCAGTGCTAGAGGCTCAACTGAAGCTTTCTTT.

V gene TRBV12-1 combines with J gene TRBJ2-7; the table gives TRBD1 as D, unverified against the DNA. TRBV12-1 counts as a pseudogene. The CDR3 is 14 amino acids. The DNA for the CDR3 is TGTGCCAGCAGCTTTTCTCCCAGGGATGTCGAGCAGTACTTC. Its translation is CASSFSPRDVEQYF.

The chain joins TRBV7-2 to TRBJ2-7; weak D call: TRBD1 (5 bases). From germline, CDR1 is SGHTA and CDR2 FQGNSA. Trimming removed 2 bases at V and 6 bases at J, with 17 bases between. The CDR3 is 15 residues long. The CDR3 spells CASSLYARTGSEQYF. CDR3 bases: TGTGCCAGCAGCTTATACGCGAGAACAGGCTCCGAGCAGTACTTC.

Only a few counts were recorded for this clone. The CDR3 coding sequence is TGCGCCAGCAGCCCAACAAGCTCTGGGGCCAACGTCCTGACTTTC. Encoded protein: CASSPTSSGANVLTF. The chain combines TRBV5-1 with TRBJ2-6; D remains ambiguous. Germline V gene sequence: CDR1 SGHRS, CDR2 YFSETQ. The V and J ends lost 4 bases and 0 bases respectively, with 8 bases between them. The CDR3 sequence is 15 residues long.

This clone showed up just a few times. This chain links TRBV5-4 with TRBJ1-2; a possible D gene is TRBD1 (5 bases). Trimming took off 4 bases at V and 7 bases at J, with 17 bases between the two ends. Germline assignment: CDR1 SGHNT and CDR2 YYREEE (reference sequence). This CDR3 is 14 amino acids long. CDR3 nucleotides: TGTGCCAGCAGCGTAATTCAGGGTTCTAGTGGCTACACCTTC. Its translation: CASSVIQGSSGYTF.

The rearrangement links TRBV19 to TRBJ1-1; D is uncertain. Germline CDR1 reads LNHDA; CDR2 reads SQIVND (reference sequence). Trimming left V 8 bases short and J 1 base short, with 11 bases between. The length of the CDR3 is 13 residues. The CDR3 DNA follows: TGTGCCAGTGGCCCCCGACGGAACACTGAAGCTTTCTTT. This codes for CASGPRRNTEAFF. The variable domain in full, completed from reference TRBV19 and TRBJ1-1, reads DGGITQSPKYLFRKEGQNVTLSCEQNLNHDAMYWYRQDPGQGLRLIYYSQIVNDFQKGDIAEGYSVSREKKESFPLTVTSAQKNPTAFYLCASGPRRNTEAFFGQGTRLTVV.

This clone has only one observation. The CDR3 nucleotides read TGTGCCAGCTCACCACAGACTGTCCGGGAGACCCAGTACTTC. Amino acid sequence: CASSPQTVRETQYF. V is TRBV18 and J is TRBJ2-5; D is undetermined. V was clipped by 1 base and J by 5 bases, with 11 bases between them. This CDR3 has 14 amino acids. The germline gives CDR1 KGHSH, CDR2 LQKENI.

In DNA form, the CDR3 reads TGTGCCAGCAGGAGGGGACAGGCAGACTATGGCTACACCTTC. As protein: CASRRGQADYGYTF. The chain recombines TRBV2 with TRBJ1-2; the match to TRBD1 covers 8 bases. The CDR3 spans 14 residues. Germline trimming cut 6 bases from V and 3 bases from J; bases unmatched to any gene: 6. Germline CDR1 and CDR2: SNHLY and FYNNEI.

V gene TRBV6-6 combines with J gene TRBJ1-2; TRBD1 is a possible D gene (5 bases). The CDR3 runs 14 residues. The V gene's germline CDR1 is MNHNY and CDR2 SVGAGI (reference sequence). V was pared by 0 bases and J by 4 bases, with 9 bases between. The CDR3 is CASSYSRTTYGYTF. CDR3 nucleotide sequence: TGTGCCAGCAGTTACTCGAGGACAACCTATGGCTACACCTTC.

CDR3 loop: CASSQRRDGDSSYEQYF. CDR3 nucleotides: TGCGCCAGCAGCCAAAGGAGGGACGGGGATAGCTCCTACGAGCAGTACTTC. The rearrangement joins TRBV4-1 to TRBJ2-7; D may be TRBD2 (6 bases). V dropped 2 bases and J dropped 0 bases, with 17 bases sitting between them. The germline gives CDR1 MGHRA, CDR2 YSYEKL. The CDR3 consists of 17 residues.

The CDR3 coding sequence is TGTGCCAGCAGAAAGGGGAGGGACTACAATGAGCAGTTCTTC. Translated: CASRKGRDYNEQFF. The chain joins TRBV27 to TRBJ2-1; 7 bases align to TRBD2. With 6 bases clipped from V and 3 bases from J, the junction kept 5 bases outside the gene matches. Germline loops: CDR1 MNHEY, CDR2 SMNVEV (reference sequence). The CDR3 spans 14 residues.

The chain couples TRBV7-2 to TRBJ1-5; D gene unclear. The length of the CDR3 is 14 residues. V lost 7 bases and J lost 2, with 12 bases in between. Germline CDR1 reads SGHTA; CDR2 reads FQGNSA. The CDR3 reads CASTPGFGNQPQHF. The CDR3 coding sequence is TGTGCCAGCACCCCGGGGTTCGGCAATCAGCCCCAGCATTTT.

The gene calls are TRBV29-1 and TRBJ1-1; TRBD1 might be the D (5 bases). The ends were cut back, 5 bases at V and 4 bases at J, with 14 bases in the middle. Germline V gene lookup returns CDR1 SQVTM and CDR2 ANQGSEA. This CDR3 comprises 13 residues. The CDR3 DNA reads TGCAGCGTTCGTAAAGGGGTGGGCACTGAAGCTTTCTTT. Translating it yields CSVRKGVGTEAFF.